Listed here are 21 T cell receptor beta chains from one sample, sequenced in a study of T cells in Graves' hyperthyroidism and ophthalmopathy. There were TCR beta CDR3 regions amplified from RNA transcripts. The HTBI primer set drove a first-round RT-PCR of the TCR CDR3. TCRdb fed the multiplex PCR reads into MiXCR, producing one record per CDR3 protein. The table includes about 640,000 distinct CDR3 sequences, around 15% detected once. The sequencing input was blood. The source of these receptors is a woman between 45 and 60 years old with Graves' ophthalmopathy.

This clonotype was observed at least ten times. J is TRBJ2-3 and V is TRBV30; 7 bases are a match to TRBD1. Trimming at V came to 1 base and at J to 6 bases, leaving 7 bases not matched to a gene. Germline CDR1 and CDR2: GTSNPN and SVGIG (reference sequence). The length of the CDR3 is 14 residues. The CDR3 region is CAWSEGQTVDTQYF. The CDR3 nucleotides read TGTGCCTGGAGTGAGGGACAGACCGTGGATACGCAGTATTTT.

This clonotype was recorded many times. The chain joins TRBV20-1 to TRBJ2-7; D may be TRBD1 (5 bases). V was clipped by 0 bases and J by 2 bases, with 11 bases between them. CDR1 and CDR2 from the germline V gene are DFQATT and SNEGSKA (reference sequence). The CDR3 is 14 residues long. CDR3 protein: CSARDLATAYEQYF. CDR3 coding DNA: TGCAGTGCTAGAGATCTCGCGACAGCCTACGAGCAGTACTTC.

This clonotype was found many times. The chain is built from TRBV29-1 and TRBJ2-1, with 10 bases aligning to TRBD2. The CDR3 loop spans 15 amino acids. V lost 8 bases and J lost 6; bases outside the gene matches: 13. Germline-derived CDR1 and CDR2 are SQVTM and ANQGSEA. As DNA, the CDR3 is TGCAGCATTGTTGAGACTAGCGGGCTGAGCAATGAGCAGTTCTTC. It encodes CSIVETSGLSNEQFF.

This clonotype appeared a few times. The CDR3 spells CASSIVGLAGNYEQYF. The CDR3 nucleotides read TGTGCCAGTAGTATAGTAGGACTAGCGGGGAACTACGAGCAGTACTTC. The V gene is TRBV19, the J gene TRBJ2-7; 12 bases fit TRBD2. Germline V gives CDR1 LNHDA, CDR2 SQIVND (reference sequence). The CDR3 is made up of 16 amino acids. V trimming: 1 base; J trimming: 3 bases; junction bases outside the gene matches: 4. Full variable domain (remainder filled in from reference TRBV19 and TRBJ2-7): DGGITQSPKYLFRKEGQNVTLSCEQNLNHDAMYWYRQDPGQGLRLIYYSQIVNDFQKGDIAEGYSVSREKKESFPLTVTSAQKNPTAFYLCASSIVGLAGNYEQYFGPGTRLTVT.

The J gene is TRBJ2-1, the V gene TRBV20-1; 8 bases are shared with TRBD2. The V and J ends lost 5 bases and 2 bases, in that order; junction bases with no gene match: 5. Germline V gene data show CDR1 as DFQATT and CDR2 as SNEGSKA (reference sequence). The length of the CDR3 is 14 residues. The CDR3 DNA reads TGCAGTGCTTTAAATAGCGGGACCTACAATGAGCAGTTCTTC. Translating gives CSALNSGTYNEQFF.

This clonotype was observed at least ten times. The rearrangement uses TRBV18 and TRBJ2-7; weak D call: TRBD1 (5 bases). Germline-derived CDR1 and CDR2 are KGHSH and LQKENI. V was shortened by 2 bases and J by 2 bases, with 16 bases between the two germline ends. The CDR3 sequence is 16 residues long. The CDR3 nucleotides are TGTGCCAGCTCACCAGGCCTTGCACAGGCCACCTACGAGCAGTACTTC. Its translation is CASSPGLAQATYEQYF.

The CDR3 region is CASSRAGSEQYF. The CDR3, as DNA: TGTGCCAGCAGTCGGGCTGGGAGCGAGCAGTACTTC. The chain joins TRBV25-1 to TRBJ2-7, with a weak D call TRBD2 (5 bases). The ends were cut back, 5 bases at V and 6 bases at J, with 11 bases in the middle. The CDR3 consists of 12 residues. Germline CDR1 and CDR2: MGHDK and SYGVNS.

This clonotype was observed at least ten times. The CDR3 is CASSLPGGRSNNEQFF. The CDR3, as DNA: TGTGCCAGCAGTTTACCGGGCGGGAGATCGAACAATGAGCAGTTCTTC. This chain joins TRBV28 and TRBJ2-1; 7 positions match TRBD2. Per germline, CDR1 MDHEN and CDR2 SYDVKM. J gave up 5 bases and V 2 bases, and 9 bases lay outside the gene matches. The CDR3 has 16 amino acids. The entire variable domain, with the rest obtained from reference TRBV28 and TRBJ2-1, is as follows: DVKVTQSSRYLVKRTGEKVFLECVQDMDHENMFWYRQDPGLGLRLIYFSYDVKMKEKGDIPEGYSVSREKKERFSLILESASTNQTSMYLCASSLPGGRSNNEQFFGPGTRLTVL.

This clonotype was recorded many times. The chain uses TRBV15 and TRBJ1-5; a possible D gene is TRBD1 (6 bases). The CDR3 spans 15 residues. Germline V CDR1 and CDR2: LNHNV, YYDKDF (reference sequence). Trimming took off 4 bases at V and 2 bases at J, with 12 bases between the two ends. The CDR3 spells CATSIRSGGNQPQHF. The CDR3 DNA sequence: TGTGCCACCAGCATCAGATCAGGGGGCAATCAGCCCCAGCATTTT.

This clonotype was detected ten times or more. The J gene is TRBJ2-1, the V gene TRBV7-2; unclear D gene. The CDR3 has 15 amino acids. V lost 4 bases to trimming and J lost 0 bases, with 10 bases between them. CDR1 is SGHTA, CDR2 FQGNSA, per germline. DNA for the CDR3: TGTGCCAGCAGCTCAACTTTCAGCTCCTACAATGAGCAGTTCTTC. This gives the protein CASSSTFSSYNEQFF.

This clonotype was detected many times. The chain links TRBV4-1 to TRBJ2-7, with 11 positions matching TRBD2. The CDR3 has 14 residues. Germline V lookup: CDR1 MGHRA, CDR2 YSYEKL. V trimming: 5 bases; J trimming: 3 bases; junction bases outside the gene matches: 3. CDR3 sequence: CASSELAGVYEQYF. CDR3 in DNA: TGCGCCAGCAGCGAACTAGCGGGAGTCTACGAGCAGTACTTC.

This clonotype was detected many times. The CDR3 DNA follows: TGTGCCAGCAGCGTAGCGGACCTAGCGATCTCCTACGAGCAGTACTTC. Protein sequence: CASSVADLAISYEQYF. This sequence joins TRBV9 and TRBJ2-7, with D possibly being TRBD2 (6 bases). Germline CDR1 SGDLS, CDR2 YYNGEE. CDR3 length equals 16 residues. V dropped 0 bases and J dropped 0 bases, with 13 bases sitting between them.

This clonotype occurred many times. The chain links TRBV6-1 to TRBJ2-3; D remains unclear. The CDR3 runs to 16 residues. CDR1 MNHNS and CDR2 SASEGT come from the germline V gene. The germline V and J ends were trimmed by 4 bases and 2 bases, with 16 bases remaining between them. CDR3: CASSAPDGMITDTQYF. The CDR3 DNA sequence: TGTGCCAGCAGTGCTCCGGACGGCATGATCACAGATACGCAGTATTTT.

The sample holds many counts of this clonotype. The rearrangement joins TRBV18 to TRBJ2-3; 7 bases match TRBD2. The V gene's germline CDR1 is KGHSH and CDR2 LQKENI. V gave up 4 bases and J gave up 11 bases; unmatched junction bases: 9. This CDR3 contains 13 residues. Here the CDR3 DNA reads TGTGCCAGCTCACTGGATCCTAGCGGATTGCAGTATTTT. It specifies CASSLDPSGLQYF.

Here the CDR3 reads CAWSGLAVSTDTQYF. CDR3 bases: TGTGCCTGGAGTGGACTAGCGGTTAGCACAGATACGCAGTATTTT. V usage is TRBV30 and J usage is TRBJ2-3, with 9 bases fitting TRBD2. V was pared by 1 base and J by 0 bases, with 2 bases of the junction left unmatched. Germline V gene sequence: CDR1 GTSNPN, CDR2 SVGIG (reference sequence). This CDR3 is 15 amino acids long.

A remark on this clonotype: One end of the junction fails to match germline, which may point to a read error. This sequence joins TRBV27 and TRBJ2-1; D gene unclear. The CDR3 runs to 15 residues. Germline assignment: CDR1 MNHEY and CDR2 SMNVEV (reference sequence). CDR3 DNA: TGTGCCAGCAGTTTAAACGGACCCTCCTACAATGAGCAGCTCTTC. This sequence encodes CASSLNGPSYNEQLF.

This clonotype was found many times. The V and J genes are TRBV29-1 and TRBJ1-1; D unresolved. CDR3 length: 14 residues. The germline gives CDR1 SQVTM, CDR2 ANQGSEA. V lost 4 bases to trimming and J lost 0 bases, with 12 bases between them. The CDR3 region is CSVVEQIMNTEAFF. DNA of the CDR3: TGCAGCGTTGTGGAACAAATCATGAACACTGAAGCTTTCTTT.

The CDR3 bases are TGTGCCACCAAGCGGGTGGAGGAGCAGTACTTC. This codes for CATKRVEEQYF. The gene calls are TRBV28 and TRBJ2-7; a possible D gene is TRBD2 (6 bases). The germline CDR1 and CDR2 sequences are MDHEN and SYDVKM. Trimming removed 10 bases at V and 7 bases at J, with 14 bases between. The CDR3 is made up of 11 amino acids.

This clonotype has ten or more counts. The chain uses TRBV7-9 and TRBJ2-7, with 11 bases identical to TRBD2. CDR1 and CDR2 (germline): SEHNR, FQNEAQ (reference sequence). V shed 5 bases, J shed 4 bases, and the junction held 10 bases outside the gene matches. The CDR3 is 16 amino acids. The DNA for the CDR3 is TGTGCCAGCAGCCCGGAGACTAGCGGGAAGGGGTACGAGCAGTACTTC. This encodes CASSPETSGKGYEQYF.

This clonotype has a count of ten or more. V and J are TRBV28 and TRBJ2-7, with 7 bases lining up with TRBD1. CDR3 size: 14 residues. V was pared by 6 bases and J by 3 bases, with 8 bases of the junction left unmatched. The germline gives CDR1 MDHEN, CDR2 SYDVKM. The chain's CDR3 is CASRKGQRNYEQYF. As DNA, the CDR3 is TGTGCCAGCAGGAAGGGACAGCGTAACTACGAGCAGTACTTC. Supplemented by reference TRBV28 and TRBJ2-7, the full variable domain reads DVKVTQSSRYLVKRTGEKVFLECVQDMDHENMFWYRQDPGLGLRLIYFSYDVKMKEKGDIPEGYSVSREKKERFSLILESASTNQTSMYLCASRKGQRNYEQYFGPGTRLTVT.

This clonotype was counted ten times or more. This chain uses TRBV20-1 with TRBJ2-1; D is ambiguous. The germline V gene encodes CDR1 DFQATT and CDR2 SNEGSKA (reference sequence). Trimming removed 0 bases at V and 7 bases at J, with 16 bases between. CDR3 length: 15 residues. The CDR3 spells CSARDRARSNNEQFF. In nucleotides, the CDR3 is TGCAGTGCTAGAGATCGGGCTAGATCAAATAATGAGCAGTTCTTC.